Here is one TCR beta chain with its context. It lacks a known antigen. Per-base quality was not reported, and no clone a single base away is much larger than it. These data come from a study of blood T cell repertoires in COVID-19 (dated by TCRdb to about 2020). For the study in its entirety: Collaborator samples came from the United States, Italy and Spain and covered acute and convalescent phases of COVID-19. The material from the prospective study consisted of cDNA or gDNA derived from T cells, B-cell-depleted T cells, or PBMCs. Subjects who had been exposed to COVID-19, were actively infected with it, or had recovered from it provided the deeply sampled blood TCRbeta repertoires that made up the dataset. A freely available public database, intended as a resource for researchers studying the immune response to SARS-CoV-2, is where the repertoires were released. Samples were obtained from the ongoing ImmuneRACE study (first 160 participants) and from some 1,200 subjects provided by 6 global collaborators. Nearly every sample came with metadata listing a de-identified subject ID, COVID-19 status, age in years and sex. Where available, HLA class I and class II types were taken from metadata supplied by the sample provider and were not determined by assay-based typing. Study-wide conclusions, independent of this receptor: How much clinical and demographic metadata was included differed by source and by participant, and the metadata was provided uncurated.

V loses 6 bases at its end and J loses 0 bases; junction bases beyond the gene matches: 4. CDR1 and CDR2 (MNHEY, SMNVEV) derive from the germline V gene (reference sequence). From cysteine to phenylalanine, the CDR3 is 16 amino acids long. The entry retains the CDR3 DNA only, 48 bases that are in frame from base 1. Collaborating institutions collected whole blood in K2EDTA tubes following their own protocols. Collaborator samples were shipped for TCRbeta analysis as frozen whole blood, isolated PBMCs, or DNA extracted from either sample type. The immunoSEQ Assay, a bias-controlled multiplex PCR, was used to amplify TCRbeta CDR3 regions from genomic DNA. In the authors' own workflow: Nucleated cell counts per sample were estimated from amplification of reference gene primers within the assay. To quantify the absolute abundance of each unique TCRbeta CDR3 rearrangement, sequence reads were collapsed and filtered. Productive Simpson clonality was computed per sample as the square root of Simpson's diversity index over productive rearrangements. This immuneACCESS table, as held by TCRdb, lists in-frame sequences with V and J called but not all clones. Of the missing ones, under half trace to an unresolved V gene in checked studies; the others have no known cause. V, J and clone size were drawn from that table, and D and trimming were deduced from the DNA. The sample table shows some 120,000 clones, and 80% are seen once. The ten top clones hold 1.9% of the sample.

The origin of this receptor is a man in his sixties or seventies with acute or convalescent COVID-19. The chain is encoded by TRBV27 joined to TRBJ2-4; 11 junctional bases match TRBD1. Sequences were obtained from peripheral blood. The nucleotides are TGTGCCAGCAGCGGGACAGGGGGATTAGCCAAAAACATTCAGTACTTC. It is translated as CASSGTGGLAKNIQYF.